Presented here are 8 T cell receptor beta chains from one specimen sequenced in a study of T cells in Graves' hyperthyroidism and ophthalmopathy. RNA transcripts gave rise to amplified TCR beta CDR3 regions. In the first-round RT-PCR of the TCR CDR3, the HTBI primer set was used. Using its own MiXCR run on the multiplex PCR reads, TCRdb lists one record per CDR3 protein. The table lists 560,000 or so distinct CDR3 sequences, around 42% of them singletons. The sequencing input was peripheral blood or thyroid tissue (not recorded which). These receptors were obtained from a woman between 18 and 30 years old with Graves' hyperthyroidism.

This clonotype occurred a few times. The chain combines TRBV7-6 with TRBJ2-7, with D possibly matching TRBD2 (6 bases). Germline values: CDR1 SGHVS, CDR2 FNYEAQ. Trimming removed 6 bases at V and 2 bases at J, with 11 bases between. This CDR3 spans 13 amino acids. CDR3 coding DNA: TGTGCCAGCAGTGAAGGGAGGACCTACGAGCAGTACTTC. The encoded protein is CASSEGRTYEQYF.

This chain links TRBV29-1 with TRBJ1-2, with D tentatively TRBD1 (6 bases). V dropped 8 bases and J dropped 6 bases, with 13 bases sitting between them. Germline V gene data show CDR1 as SQVTM and CDR2 as ANQGSEA. There are 11 residues in the CDR3. The CDR3 region has the DNA TGCAGCTTGCGGGGGGCCCATGGCTACACCTTC. It codes for CSLRGAHGYTF.

About this clonotype itself: A much larger clonotype is one base distant, so this may be a read error. V gene TRBV6-4 combines with J gene TRBJ1-5, with unresolved D. Germline V gene data show CDR1 as MRHNA and CDR2 as SNTAGT. The CDR3 consists of 14 residues. V was pared by 3 bases and J by 4 bases, with 10 bases between. CDR3 in amino acids: CASSEVGSNQPQHF. Here the CDR3 DNA reads TGTGCCAGCAGTGAAGTCGGCAGTAATCAGCCCCAGCATTTT.

With respect to this clonotype: One junction end disagrees with the germline gene, perhaps due to a read error. The chain employs TRBV7-3 and TRBJ1-4, with TRBD1 as a possible D gene (5 bases). The CDR3 has 11 amino acids. Germline V gene data show CDR1 as SGHTA and CDR2 as FQGTGA. CDR3 loop: CASSPGQGALF. The CDR3 DNA is TGTGCCAGCAGCCCCGGGCAGGGAGCCCTTTTT.

This clonotype was found a few times. The V call is TRBV19, the J call TRBJ1-2; 8 positions match TRBD1. This CDR3 region has 15 residues. Germline values: CDR1 LNHDA, CDR2 SQIVND (reference sequence). V trimming: 5 bases; J trimming: 4 bases; junction bases outside the gene matches: 9. CDR3 DNA: TGTGCCAGTAGTTATTCCGGGACAGGCGTCTATGGCTACACCTTC. It yields the protein CASSYSGTGVYGYTF. Together with reference TRBV19 and TRBJ1-2, the CDR3 gives the full variable domain: DGGITQSPKYLFRKEGQNVTLSCEQNLNHDAMYWYRQDPGQGLRLIYYSQIVNDFQKGDIAEGYSVSREKKESFPLTVTSAQKNPTAFYLCASSYSGTGVYGYTFGSGTRLTVV.

The chain joins TRBV7-8 to TRBJ1-4; D uncertain. The CDR3 is made up of 14 amino acids. V was trimmed by 1 base and J by 5 bases, leaving 8 bases between them. Germline V gene lookup returns CDR1 SGHVS and CDR2 FQNEAQ. The CDR3 DNA follows: TGTGCCAGCAGCTTAGTGGTCCTCAATGAAAAACTGTTTTTT. Its translation is CASSLVVLNEKLFF.

This clonotype was observed at least ten times. The chain couples TRBV14 to TRBJ2-5; 9 nucleotides line up with TRBD1. CDR1 SGHDN and CDR2 FVKESK come from the germline V gene. This CDR3 has 15 residues. J gave up 5 bases and V 4 bases, and 8 bases lay outside the gene matches. CDR3 nucleotides: TGTGCCAGCAGCCCCGGTCCGGGACAGGGCGAGACCCAGTACTTC. Translation: CASSPGPGQGETQYF.

This chain joins TRBV7-1 and TRBJ1-3, with D possibly TRBD1 on 6 matching bases. TRBV7-1 is labeled an ORF, and its function is uncertain. V lost 2 bases and J 4 bases, leaving 12 bases between the germline ends. The CDR3 contains 15 residues. The CDR3 DNA reads as TGTGCCAGCAGCTCATATTCAGGGGTGGGAAACACCATATATTTT. It is translated as CASSSYSGVGNTIYF.